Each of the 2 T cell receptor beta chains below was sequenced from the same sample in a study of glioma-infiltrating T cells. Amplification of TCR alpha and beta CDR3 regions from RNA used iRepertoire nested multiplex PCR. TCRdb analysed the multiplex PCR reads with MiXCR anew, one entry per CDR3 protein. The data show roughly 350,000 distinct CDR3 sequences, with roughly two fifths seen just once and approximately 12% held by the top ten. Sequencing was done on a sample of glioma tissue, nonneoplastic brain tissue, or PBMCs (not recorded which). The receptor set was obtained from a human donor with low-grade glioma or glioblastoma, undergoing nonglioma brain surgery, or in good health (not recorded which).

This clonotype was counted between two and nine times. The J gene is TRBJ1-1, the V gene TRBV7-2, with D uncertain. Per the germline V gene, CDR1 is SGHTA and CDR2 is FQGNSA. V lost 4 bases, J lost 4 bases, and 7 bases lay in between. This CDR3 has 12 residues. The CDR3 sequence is CASSSFGTEAFF. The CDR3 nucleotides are TGTGCCAGCAGCTCCTTTGGCACTGAAGCTTTCTTT.

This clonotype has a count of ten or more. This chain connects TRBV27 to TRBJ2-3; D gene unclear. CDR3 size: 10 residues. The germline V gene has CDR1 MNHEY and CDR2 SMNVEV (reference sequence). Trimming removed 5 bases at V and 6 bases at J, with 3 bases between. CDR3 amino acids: CASSRDTQYF. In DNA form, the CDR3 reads TGTGCCAGCAGTCGCGATACGCAGTATTTT.